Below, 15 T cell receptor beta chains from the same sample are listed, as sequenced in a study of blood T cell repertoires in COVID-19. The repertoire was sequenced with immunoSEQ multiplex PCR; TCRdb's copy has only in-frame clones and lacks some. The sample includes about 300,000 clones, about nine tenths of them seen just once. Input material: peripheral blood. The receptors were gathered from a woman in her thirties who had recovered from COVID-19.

CDR3 sequence (DNA): TGTGCCAGCAAAGAGGACAGTTACGGTACCTACGAGCAGTACTTC. This codes for CASKEDSYGTYEQYF. The chain has TRBV6-6 and TRBJ2-7; weak D call: TRBD1 (6 bases). This CDR3 region has 15 residues. Trimming shortened V by 7 bases and J by 2 bases, and 18 bases separated the two germline ends. Germline V lookup: CDR1 MNHNY, CDR2 SVGAGI (reference sequence).

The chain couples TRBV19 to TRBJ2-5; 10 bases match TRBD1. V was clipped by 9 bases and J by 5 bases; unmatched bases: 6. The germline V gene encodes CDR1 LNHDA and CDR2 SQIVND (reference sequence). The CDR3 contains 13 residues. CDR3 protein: CASGDRGQETQYF. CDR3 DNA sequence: TGTGCCAGCGGAGACAGGGGGCAGGAGACCCAGTACTTC.

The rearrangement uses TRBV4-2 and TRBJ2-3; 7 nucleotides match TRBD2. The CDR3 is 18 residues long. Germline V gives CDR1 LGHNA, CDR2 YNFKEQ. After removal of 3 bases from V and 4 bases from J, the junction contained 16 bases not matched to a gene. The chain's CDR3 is CASSHPSGGDHFSDTQYF. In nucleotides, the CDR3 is TGTGCCAGCAGCCATCCTAGCGGTGGGGACCATTTTTCAGATACGCAGTATTTT.

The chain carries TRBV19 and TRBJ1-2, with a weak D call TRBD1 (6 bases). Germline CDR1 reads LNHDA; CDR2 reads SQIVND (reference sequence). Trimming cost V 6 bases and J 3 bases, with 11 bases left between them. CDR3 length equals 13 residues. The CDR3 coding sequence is TGTGCCAGTAGCCCCCAGGGGTACTATGGCTACACCTTC. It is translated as CASSPQGYYGYTF.

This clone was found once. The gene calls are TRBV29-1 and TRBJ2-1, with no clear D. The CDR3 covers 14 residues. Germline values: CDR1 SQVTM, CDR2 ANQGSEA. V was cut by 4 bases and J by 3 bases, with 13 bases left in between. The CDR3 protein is CSVVGFKGYNEQFF. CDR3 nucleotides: TGCAGCGTTGTCGGGTTTAAAGGCTACAATGAGCAGTTCTTC.

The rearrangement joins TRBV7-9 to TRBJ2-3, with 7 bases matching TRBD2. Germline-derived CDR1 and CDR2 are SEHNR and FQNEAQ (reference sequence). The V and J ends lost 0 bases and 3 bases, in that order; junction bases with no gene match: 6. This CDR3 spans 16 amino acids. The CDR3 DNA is TGTGCCAGCAGCTTAGCTGTGGGGGGGTTTACAGATACGCAGTATTTT. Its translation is CASSLAVGGFTDTQYF.

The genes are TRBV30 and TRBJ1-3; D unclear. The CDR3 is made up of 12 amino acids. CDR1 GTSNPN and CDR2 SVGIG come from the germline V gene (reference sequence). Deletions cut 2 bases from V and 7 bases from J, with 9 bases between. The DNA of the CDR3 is TGTGCCTGGAGTTTTAAGAGGAACACCATATATTTT. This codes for CAWSFKRNTIYF.

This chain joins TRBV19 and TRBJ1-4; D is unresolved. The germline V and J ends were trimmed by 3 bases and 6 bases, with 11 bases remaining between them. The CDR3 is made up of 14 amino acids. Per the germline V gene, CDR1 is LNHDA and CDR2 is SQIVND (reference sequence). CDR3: CASSMDGVYEKLFF. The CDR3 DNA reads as TGTGCCAGTAGTATGGATGGAGTATATGAAAAACTGTTTTTT.

As DNA, the CDR3 is TGTGCCAGCAGCTTGAGAGCGGGATATAGCAATCAGCCCCAGCATTTT. Translated: CASSLRAGYSNQPQHF. V gene TRBV5-5 combines with J gene TRBJ1-5; D uncertain. Germline V gene data show CDR1 as SGHKS and CDR2 as YYEKEE (reference sequence). The CDR3 totals 16 residues. Trimming cost V 1 base and J 0 bases, with 11 bases left between them. Filled out from reference TRBV5-5 and TRBJ1-5, the complete variable domain reads DAGVTQSPTHLIKTRGQQVTLRCSPISGHKSVSWYQQVLGQGPQFIFQYYEKEERGRGNFPDRFSARQFPNYSSELNVNALLLGDSALYLCASSLRAGYSNQPQHFGDGTRLSIL.

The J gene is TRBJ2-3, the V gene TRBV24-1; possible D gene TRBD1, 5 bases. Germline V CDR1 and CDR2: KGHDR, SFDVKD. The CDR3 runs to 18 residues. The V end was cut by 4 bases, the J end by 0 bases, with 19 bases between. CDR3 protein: CATSESSRQFGSTDTQYF. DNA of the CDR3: TGTGCCACCAGTGAGTCTTCCAGACAGTTTGGGAGCACAGATACGCAGTATTTT.

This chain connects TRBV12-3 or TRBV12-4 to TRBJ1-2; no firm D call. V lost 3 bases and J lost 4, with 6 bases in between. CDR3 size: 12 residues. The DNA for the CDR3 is TGTGCCAGCAGTTTGGGCAGCTATGGCTACACCTTC. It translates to CASSLGSYGYTF.

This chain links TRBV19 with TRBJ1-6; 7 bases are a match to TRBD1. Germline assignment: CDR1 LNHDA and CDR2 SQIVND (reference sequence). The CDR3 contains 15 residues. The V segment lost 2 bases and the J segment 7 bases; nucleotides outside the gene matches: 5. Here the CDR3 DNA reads TGTGCCAGTAGTATATCCCCGACAGGGAATTCACCCCTCCACTTT. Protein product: CASSISPTGNSPLHF.

CDR3 amino acids: CASSPRGFLYNEQFF. CDR3 DNA sequence: TGTGCCAGCAGCCCCAGGGGCTTTTTATACAATGAGCAGTTCTTC. The chain uses TRBV7-2 and TRBJ2-1; the D gene is possibly TRBD1 (6 bases). The V gene's germline CDR1 is SGHTA and CDR2 FQGNSA. There are 15 residues in the CDR3. Trimming left V 5 bases short and J 4 bases short, with 15 bases between.

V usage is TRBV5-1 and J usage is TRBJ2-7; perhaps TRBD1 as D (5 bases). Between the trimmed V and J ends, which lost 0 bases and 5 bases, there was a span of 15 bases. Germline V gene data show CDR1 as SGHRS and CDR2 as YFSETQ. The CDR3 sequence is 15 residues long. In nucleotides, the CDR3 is TGCGCCAGCAGCTTGGTAAGTTCAGGGATCGACGAGCAGTACTTC. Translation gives CASSLVSSGIDEQYF.

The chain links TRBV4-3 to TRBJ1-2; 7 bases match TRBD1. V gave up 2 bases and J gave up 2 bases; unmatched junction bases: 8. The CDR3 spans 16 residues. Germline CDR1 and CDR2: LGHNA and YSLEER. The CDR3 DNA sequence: TGCGCCAGCAGCCAAATAGGACAGGACTCGAACTATGGCTACACCTTC. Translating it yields CASSQIGQDSNYGYTF.